The 19 T cell receptor beta chains listed next were all sequenced from one sample in a study of blood T cell repertoires in COVID-19. Sequenced by immunoSEQ multiplex PCR; TCRdb stores in-frame clones only, minus some. The sample records more than 65,000 clones, approximately 79% being singletons. Sequencing input: peripheral blood. The receptors stem from a woman aged 45-65 years with acute or convalescent COVID-19.

This clone has a handful of counts. Written as DNA, the CDR3 is TGTGCCAGCAGATACTCTAGCGGTAGCTCCTACGAGCAGTACTTC. Its translation: CASRYSSGSSYEQYF. The V call is TRBV27, the J call TRBJ2-7; 7 nucleotides match TRBD2. There are 15 residues in the CDR3. Germline V lookup: CDR1 MNHEY, CDR2 SMNVEV (reference sequence). Trimming cost V 6 bases and J 0 bases; bases outside gene matches: 8.

This chain links TRBV3-1 (or the pseudogene TRBV3-2) with TRBJ1-6; 8 bases match TRBD1. CDR3 length equals 14 residues. J was trimmed by 12 bases and V by 3 bases; bases with no gene match: 7. Germline V gene data show CDR1 as LGHDT and CDR2 as YNNKEL (reference sequence). Here the CDR3 DNA reads TGTGCCAGCAGCCATGGACAGGGCGGAAGACCCCTCCACTTT. Amino acid sequence: CASSHGQGGRPLHF.

This sequence joins TRBV2 and TRBJ1-3; D perhaps matches TRBD1 (6 bases). V lost 5 bases, J lost 0 bases, and 11 bases lay in between. Looked up from germline, CDR1 is SNHLY and CDR2 is FYNNEI. The CDR3 consists of 15 residues. CDR3 nucleotide sequence: TGTGCCAGCAGTCGACAGGACATCTCTGGAAACACCATATATTTT. It encodes CASSRQDISGNTIYF. Full variable domain (missing parts from reference TRBV2 and TRBJ1-3): EPEVTQTPSHQVTQMGQEVILRCVPISNHLYFYWYRQILGQKVEFLVSFYNNEISEKSEIFDDQFSVERPDGSNFTLKIRSTKLEDSAMYFCASSRQDISGNTIYFGEGSWLTVV.

The rearrangement joins TRBV28 to TRBJ2-1, with 7 bases lining up with TRBD2. Trimming removed 2 bases from V and 6 bases from J; junction bases left unmatched: 7. Per the germline V gene, CDR1 is MDHEN and CDR2 is SYDVKM. This CDR3 spans 15 amino acids. The CDR3 DNA reads TGTGCCAGCAGTTTAGGCGGGAGAACTTCCAATGAGCAGTTCTTC. This codes for CASSLGGRTSNEQFF. The variable domain in full, completed from reference TRBV28 and TRBJ2-1, reads DVKVTQSSRYLVKRTGEKVFLECVQDMDHENMFWYRQDPGLGLRLIYFSYDVKMKEKGDIPEGYSVSREKKERFSLILESASTNQTSMYLCASSLGGRTSNEQFFGPGTRLTVL.

The J gene is TRBJ2-7, the V gene TRBV7-2; D possibly corresponds to TRBD1 (5 bases). From germline, CDR1 is SGHTA and CDR2 FQGNSA. The V end lost 0 bases, the J end lost 2 bases, and 11 bases lay between the germline ends. The CDR3 is 15 residues long. DNA for the CDR3: TGTGCCAGCAGCTTAGCTAGGACACCAACCTACGAGCAGTACTTC. Translated, it gives CASSLARTPTYEQYF. The full variable domain, in which reference TRBV7-2 and TRBJ2-7 provide the parts outside the CDR3, is GAGVSQSPSNKVTEKGKDVELRCDPISGHTALYWYRQSLGQGLEFLIYFQGNSAPDKSGLPSDRFSAERTGGSVSTLTIQRTQQEDSAVYLCASSLARTPTYEQYFGPGTRLTVT.

The V and J genes are TRBV16 and TRBJ1-1, with 7 bases aligning to TRBD1. Germline V CDR1 and CDR2: KGHSY, FQNENV. The CDR3 covers 14 residues. J was trimmed by 4 bases and V by 3 bases; bases with no gene match: 5. The CDR3 nucleotides are TGTGCCAGCAGCCAGTTACAGGGGAGCACTGAAGCTTTCTTT. Amino acids: CASSQLQGSTEAFF.

This clone appeared many times. V is TRBV4-1 and J is TRBJ2-1; 14 bases match TRBD2. V shed 1 base, J shed 2 bases, and the junction held 1 base outside the gene matches. The CDR3 consists of 17 residues. In germline, CDR1 is MGHRA, CDR2 YSYEKL. Written as DNA, the CDR3 is TGCGCCAGCAGCCAAGGGACTAGCGGGGGGACCTACAATGAGCAGTTCTTC. As protein: CASSQGTSGGTYNEQFF.

The V and J genes are TRBV6-4 and TRBJ2-1, with TRBD2 matching 10 bases. Germline V lookup: CDR1 MRHNA, CDR2 SNTAGT. J was trimmed by 4 bases and V by 4 bases; bases with no gene match: 4. CDR3 size: 15 residues. In DNA, the CDR3 is TGTGCCAGCAGTGCCACAGCGGGGGGGTACAATGAGCAGTTCTTC. It codes for CASSATAGGYNEQFF.

Here the CDR3 reads CAWSRFMNTEAFF. CDR3 sequence (DNA): TGTGCCTGGAGTCGGTTCATGAACACTGAAGCTTTCTTT. The chain is built from TRBV30 and TRBJ1-1, with no clear D. Germline V gene sequence: CDR1 GTSNPN, CDR2 SVGIG (reference sequence). The CDR3 extends over 13 amino acids. V dropped 2 bases and J dropped 0 bases, with 7 bases sitting between them. The whole variable domain, remainder taken from reference TRBV30 and TRBJ1-1, is SQTIHQWPATLVQPVGSPLSLECTVEGTSNPNLYWYRQAAGRGLQLLFYSVGIGQISSEVPQNLSASRPQDRQFILSSKKLLLSDSGFYLCAWSRFMNTEAFFGQGTRLTVV.

This chain joins TRBV27 and TRBJ1-3, with D possibly being TRBD1 (5 bases). V lost 4 bases to trimming and J lost 0 bases, with 16 bases between them. The CDR3 contains 17 residues. Germline CDR1 reads MNHEY; CDR2 reads SMNVEV (reference sequence). CDR3 sequence (DNA): TGTGCCAGCAGTTCCCGGTCCCAGGGCTTCTCTGGAAACACCATATATTTT. Amino acids: CASSSRSQGFSGNTIYF.

The chain links TRBV5-1 to TRBJ1-3, with TRBD1 identical over 8 bases. Germline V gene data show CDR1 as SGHRS and CDR2 as YFSETQ. The CDR3 totals 16 residues. J was trimmed by 2 bases and V by 0 bases; bases with no gene match: 4. This CDR3 is CASSLGQGRPGNTIYF. The DNA of the CDR3 is TGCGCCAGCAGCTTGGGACAGGGGCGCCCTGGAAACACCATATATTTT.

J is TRBJ1-2 and V is TRBV4-3, with 10 positions matching TRBD1. CDR3 length equals 15 residues. From germline, CDR1 is LGHNA and CDR2 YSLEER. The J segment lost 3 bases and the V segment lost 1 base, leaving 2 bases of the junction unmatched. The CDR3 loop is CASSQATGGDYGYTF. For the CDR3, the DNA is TGCGCCAGCAGCCAAGCGACAGGGGGCGACTATGGCTACACCTTC.

The chain has TRBV13 and TRBJ2-7, with 10 bases aligning to TRBD1. CDR3 length: 15 residues. Germline-derived CDR1 and CDR2 are PRHDT and FYEKMQ (reference sequence). Losses at the gene ends were 2 bases for V and 5 bases for J; bases not matched to a gene: 6. The CDR3: CASSLKGQGINEQYF. CDR3 sequence (DNA): TGTGCCAGCAGCTTAAAGGGACAGGGGATCAACGAGCAGTACTTC.

This sequence joins TRBV12-5 and TRBJ1-5, with 7 bases lining up with TRBD1. Germline V CDR1 and CDR2: LGHNT, FRNRAP. This CDR3 has 15 residues. J lost 1 base, V lost 7 bases, and 7 bases had no gene match. CDR3: CASAAGGMSNQPQHF. In DNA form, the CDR3 reads TGTGCTAGTGCGGCAGGGGGTATGAGCAATCAGCCCCAGCATTTT.

J is TRBJ2-2 and V is TRBV6-2 or TRBV6-3; 11 bases match TRBD2. The germline CDR1 and CDR2 sequences are MNHEY and SVGEGT. V lost 6 bases and J lost 1; bases outside the gene matches: 4. The CDR3 has 16 amino acids. CDR3 in amino acids: CASSSTSGRNTGELFF. The CDR3 DNA is TGTGCCAGCAGCTCCACTAGCGGGAGGAACACCGGGGAGCTGTTTTTT.

This rearrangement joins TRBV7-2 to TRBJ1-6; the D is unclear. This CDR3 comprises 14 residues. Looked up from germline, CDR1 is SGHTA and CDR2 is FQGNSA. V lost 1 base and J 7 bases, leaving 8 bases between the germline ends. The CDR3 here is CASSLEQLNSPLHF. In nucleotides, the CDR3 is TGTGCCAGCAGCTTAGAACAGTTAAATTCACCCCTCCACTTT.

The CDR3 DNA follows: TGTGCCAGCAGCTTGGGGACAGCTAATTCACCCCTCCACTTT. It yields the protein CASSLGTANSPLHF. The chain combines TRBV7-2 with TRBJ1-6; 7 bases fit TRBD1. This CDR3 is built from 14 residues. V shed 3 bases and J 6 bases; nucleotides not matched to a gene: 2. CDR1 and CDR2 (germline): SGHTA, FQGNSA. Full variable domain (outside the CDR3, taken from reference TRBV7-2 and TRBJ1-6): GAGVSQSPSNKVTEKGKDVELRCDPISGHTALYWYRQSLGQGLEFLIYFQGNSAPDKSGLPSDRFSAERTGGSVSTLTIQRTQQEDSAVYLCASSLGTANSPLHFGNGTRLTVT.

CDR3 nucleotides: TGTGCCAGCAGCTTACGGGCCGCGGAGGGGGATACGCAGTATTTT. Translating gives CASSLRAAEGDTQYF. The chain recombines TRBV7-2 with TRBJ2-3; a possible D gene is TRBD2 (6 bases). CDR1 and CDR2 (germline): SGHTA, FQGNSA. Trimming took off 2 bases at V and 6 bases at J, with 15 bases between the two ends. This CDR3 has 15 residues.

The CDR3 sequence is CASRPWPDSPNYGYTF. DNA for the CDR3: TGTGCCAGCAGACCGTGGCCGGACAGCCCCAACTATGGCTACACCTTC. The chain employs TRBV11-2 and TRBJ1-2, with D perhaps TRBD1 (6 bases). Germline V gene lookup returns CDR1 SGHAT and CDR2 FQNNGV. Trimming pared 6 bases from V and 2 bases from J, leaving 19 bases between. The CDR3 length is 16 residues. Variable domain in full (rest from reference TRBV11-2 and TRBJ1-2): EAGVAQSPRYKIIEKRQSVAFWCNPISGHATLYWYQQILGQGPKLLIQFQNNGVVDDSQLPKDRFSAERLKGVDSTLKIQPAKLEDSAVYLCASRPWPDSPNYGYTFGSGTRLTVV.